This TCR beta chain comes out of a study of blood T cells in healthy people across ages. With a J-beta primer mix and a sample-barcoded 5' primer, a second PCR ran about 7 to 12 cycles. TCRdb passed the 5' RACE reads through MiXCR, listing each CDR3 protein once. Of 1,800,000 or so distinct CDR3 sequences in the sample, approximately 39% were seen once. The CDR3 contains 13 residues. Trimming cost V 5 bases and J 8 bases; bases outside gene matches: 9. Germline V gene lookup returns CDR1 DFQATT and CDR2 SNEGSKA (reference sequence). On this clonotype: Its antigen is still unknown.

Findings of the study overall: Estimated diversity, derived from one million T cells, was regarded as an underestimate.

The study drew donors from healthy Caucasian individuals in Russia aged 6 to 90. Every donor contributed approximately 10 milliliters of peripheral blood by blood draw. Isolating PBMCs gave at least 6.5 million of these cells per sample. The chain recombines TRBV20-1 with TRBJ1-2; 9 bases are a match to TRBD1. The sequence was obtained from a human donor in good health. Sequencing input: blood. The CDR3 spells CSALTGGSKGYTF. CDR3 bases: TGCAGTGCTCTCACAGGGGGCAGTAAGGGCTACACCTTC.